The 10 T cell receptor beta chains given below trace back to one sample, sequenced in a study of cytomegalovirus exposure and HLA in healthy donors. PCR involved 60 Vbeta and 13 Jbeta primers. Data came from immunoSEQ multiplex PCR; TCRdb stores just in-frame clones and leaves some out. The sample has over 65,000 clones; roughly 77% are singletons. Sequencing was done on a sample of PBMCs. These TCRs come from a human donor in good health.

The chain joins TRBV19 to TRBJ1-1; 10 bases map to TRBD1. The V and J ends lost 2 bases and 6 bases, in that order; junction bases with no gene match: 3. The CDR3 sequence is 14 residues long. The germline gives CDR1 LNHDA, CDR2 SQIVND (reference sequence). This CDR3 is CASSIRTGGPEAFF. In DNA form, the CDR3 reads TGTGCCAGTAGTATACGGACAGGGGGTCCTGAAGCTTTCTTT.

This rearrangement joins TRBV7-2 to TRBJ1-2; 8 nucleotides agree with TRBD1. The CDR3 totals 12 residues. In germline, CDR1 is SGHTA, CDR2 FQGNSA. The trim removed 4 bases at V and 11 bases at J, leaving 6 bases unmatched. The CDR3 nucleotides read TGTGCCAGCAGCTCGGGACAGGCCGAATACACCTTC. This sequence encodes CASSSGQAEYTF.

V gene TRBV11-2 combines with J gene TRBJ1-1; D unclear. CDR1 and CDR2 from the germline V gene are SGHAT and FQNNGV. This CDR3 has 16 residues. V lost 1 base and J lost 0, with 12 bases in between. DNA of the CDR3: TGTGCCAGCAGCTTAGTGTCCCCCCGTTTGAACACTGAAGCTTTCTTT. It translates to CASSLVSPRLNTEAFF.

J is TRBJ1-3 and V is TRBV7-2; D is unresolved. Germline values: CDR1 SGHTA, CDR2 FQGNSA. V was trimmed by 5 bases and J by 0 bases, leaving 5 bases between them. This CDR3 is 13 amino acids long. The CDR3 spells CASSPLSGNTIYF. In DNA, the CDR3 is TGTGCCAGCAGCCCTCTCTCTGGAAACACCATATATTTT.

The chain uses TRBV6-5 and TRBJ1-1; no clear D. V was trimmed by 8 bases and J by 1 base, leaving 14 bases between them. The germline V gene has CDR1 MNHEY and CDR2 SVGAGI. CDR3 length: 14 amino acids. CDR3 amino acids: CASLSPGKNTEAFF. The DNA for the CDR3 is TGTGCCAGCCTCTCGCCGGGGAAGAACACTGAAGCTTTCTTT.

The V call is TRBV2, the J call TRBJ1-1; D is perhaps TRBD1 (5 bases). The CDR3 consists of 15 residues. CDR1 is SNHLY, CDR2 FYNNEI, per germline. Trimming took off 2 bases at V and 1 base at J, with 11 bases between the two ends. This CDR3 is CASSERSGWNTEAFF. The CDR3, as DNA: TGTGCCAGCAGTGAAAGGTCAGGGTGGAACACTGAAGCTTTCTTT.

With respect to this clone: One end of the junction is discordant with germline, which a read error may explain. The chain links TRBV19 to TRBJ1-2; 7 bases align to TRBD1. The CDR3 is made up of 13 amino acids. Germline lookup yields CDR1 LNHDA and CDR2 SQIVND (reference sequence). The CDR3 is CASTGTENYGYPF. The CDR3 bases are TGTGCCAGTACCGGGACAGAAAACTATGGCTACCCCTTC.

The chain uses TRBV10-3 and TRBJ1-6; 7 positions match TRBD1. V trimming: 7 bases; J trimming: 10 bases; junction bases outside the gene matches: 10. The CDR3 is made up of 14 amino acids. Per the germline V gene, CDR1 is ENHRY and CDR2 is SYGVKD. The DNA of the CDR3 is TGTGCCATCACCAAAGACAGGGTCGGGTCACCCCTCCACTTT. Translating gives CAITKDRVGSPLHF.

The DNA for the CDR3 is TGTGCCAGCAGTTATCCGGGGACAGGGGCCCTTGGGGCTTTCTTT. Its translation is CASSYPGTGALGAFF. The V call is TRBV6-6, the J call TRBJ1-1; 10 bases fit TRBD1. V trimming: 3 bases; J trimming: 11 bases; junction bases outside the gene matches: 12. This CDR3 has 15 residues. Germline values: CDR1 MNHNY, CDR2 SVGAGI (reference sequence).

This clone was seen a few times. The V gene is TRBV5-6, the J gene TRBJ1-1; possibly TRBD1 for D (5 bases). V lost 0 bases and J 12 bases, leaving 12 bases between the germline ends. In germline, CDR1 is SGHDT, CDR2 YYEEEE. The CDR3 length is 12 residues. Here the CDR3 reads CASSLGQGLPFF. The CDR3 DNA is TGTGCCAGCAGCTTGGGCCAGGGATTGCCTTTCTTT.